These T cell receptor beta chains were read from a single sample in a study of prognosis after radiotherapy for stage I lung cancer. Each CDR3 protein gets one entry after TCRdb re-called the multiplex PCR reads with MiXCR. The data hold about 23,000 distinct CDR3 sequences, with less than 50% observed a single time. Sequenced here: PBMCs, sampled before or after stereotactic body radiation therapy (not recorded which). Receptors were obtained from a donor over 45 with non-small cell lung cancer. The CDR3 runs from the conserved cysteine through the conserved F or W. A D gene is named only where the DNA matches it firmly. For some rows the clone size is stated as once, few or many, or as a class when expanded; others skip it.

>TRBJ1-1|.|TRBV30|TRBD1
TGTGCCTGGAGTGGAAAGGACAGGGGGAACACTGAAGCTTTCTTT
CAWSGKDRGNTEAFF
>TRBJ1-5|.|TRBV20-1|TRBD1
TGCAGTGCTAGAGTAACAGGGGGCATGGGTCAGCCCCAGCATTTT
CSARVTGGMGQPQHF
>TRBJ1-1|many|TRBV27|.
TGTGCCAGCAGTTTATCTAATGGGCAGGATCTTTTTAACACTGAAGCTTTCTTC
CASSLSNGQDLFNTEAFF
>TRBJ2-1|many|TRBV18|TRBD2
TGTGCCAGCTCACCACCGCGGGGGGCCGGCAACATCGACAATGAGCAGTTCTTC
CASSPPRGAGNIDNEQFF
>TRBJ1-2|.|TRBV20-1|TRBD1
TGCAGTGCGAGGGGGACCAGGGGGTTTAACTATGGCTACACCTTC
CSARGTRGFNYGYTF
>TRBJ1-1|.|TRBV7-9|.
TGTGCCAACAGCCGGGGGGGGAACACTGAAGCTTTCTTT
CANSRGGNTEAFF
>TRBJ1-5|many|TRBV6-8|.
TGTGCCAGCCGGGGGTTTAGCAATCAGCCCCAGCATTTT
CASRGFSNQPQHF
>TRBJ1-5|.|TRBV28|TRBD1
TGTGCCAGCCACAAACAGGGGGATCAGCCCCAGCATTTT
CASHKQGDQPQHF
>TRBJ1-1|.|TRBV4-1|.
TGCGCCAGCAGCCGCAGTCAGGAGAACACTGAAGCTTTCTTT
CASSRSQENTEAFF
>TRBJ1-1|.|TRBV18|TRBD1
TGTGCCAGCTCACCGACAGGGGAGGGCACTGAAGCTTTCTTT
CASSPTGEGTEAFF
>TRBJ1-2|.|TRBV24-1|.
TGTGCCACCTTGAGTCGGTCTGACCCCGGCTACACCTTC
CATLSRSDPGYTF
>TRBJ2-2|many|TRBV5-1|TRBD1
TGCGCCAGCAGCCCGATCGCCGGGACAGGGGGCTTGGGGGAGCTGTTTTTT
CASSPIAGTGGLGELFF
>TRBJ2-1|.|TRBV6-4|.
TGTGCCAGCAGTCCACAGGGCGGCAATGAGCAGTTCTTC
CASSPQGGNEQFF
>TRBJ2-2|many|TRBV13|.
TGTGCCAGCAGCTTAGGGCTTAGCACCGGGGAGCTGTTTTTT
CASSLGLSTGELFF
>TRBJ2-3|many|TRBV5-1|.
TGCGCCAGCAGTACAGCATCTCCCGTCCCGCAGTATTTT
CASSTASPVPQYF
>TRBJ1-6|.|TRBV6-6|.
TGTGCCAGCAGCTACGGACTCCACAGTACGACACCCCTCCACTTT
CASSYGLHSTTPLHF
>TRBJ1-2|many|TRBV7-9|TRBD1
TGTGCCAGCAGAGCCGGGACAGGACTCTATGGCTACACCTTC
CASRAGTGLYGYTF
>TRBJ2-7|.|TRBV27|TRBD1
TGTGCCAGCAGTGCAACAGGGGTGGAGCAGTACTTC
CASSATGVEQYF
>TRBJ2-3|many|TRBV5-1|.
TGCGCCAGCAGCTTGGGGCCGACCACAGATACGCAGTATTTT
CASSLGPTTDTQYF
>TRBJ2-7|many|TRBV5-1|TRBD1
TGCGCCAGCAGCCTCGGGACAGGGGCGGGAGAGCAGTACTTC
CASSLGTGAGEQYF
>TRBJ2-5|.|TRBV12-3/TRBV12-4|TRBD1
TGTGCCAGCAGCTTAGGGACAGGCGCGTACCAAGAGACCCAGTACTTC
CASSLGTGAYQETQYF
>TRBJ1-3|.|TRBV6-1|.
TGTGCCACCACCGTGGGGGGAAACACCATATATTTT
CATTVGGNTIYF
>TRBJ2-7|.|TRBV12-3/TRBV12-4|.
TGCGCCAGCAGTTTAGCGAATGAACACGAGCAGTACTTC
CASSLANEHEQYF
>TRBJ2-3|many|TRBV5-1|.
TGCGCCAGCAGCTTGTGGGGGACCACCAAATACACAGATACGCAGTATTTT
CASSLWGTTKYTDTQYF
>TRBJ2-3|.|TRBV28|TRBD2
TGTGCCAGCAGCGGGAGGCGAGGAGATACGCAGTATTTT
CASSGRRGDTQYF
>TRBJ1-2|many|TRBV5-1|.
TGCGCCAGCAGCTTATCAACAGGCTCATTATATGGCTACACCTTC
CASSLSTGSLYGYTF
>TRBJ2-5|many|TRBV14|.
TGTGCCAGCAGCCAAGACATTTCGGGAACCCAGTACTTC
CASSQDISGTQYF
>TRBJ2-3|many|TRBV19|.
TGTGCCAGTAGCACTACAACATTCACAGATACGCAGTATTTT
CASSTTTFTDTQYF
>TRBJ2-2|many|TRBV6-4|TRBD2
TGTGCCAGCAGTGTCGGGGGGTTGGACACCGGGGAGCTGTTTTTT
CASSVGGLDTGELFF
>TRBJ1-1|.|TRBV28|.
TGTGCCAGCAGTTTAGGAGGATGGGGGAACACTGAAGCTTTCTTT
CASSLGGWGNTEAFF
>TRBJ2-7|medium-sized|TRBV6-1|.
TGTGCCAGCAGTGAAACCGGGCCCCAAAGGGAGCAGTACTTC
CASSETGPQREQYF
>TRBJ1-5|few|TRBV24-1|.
TGTGCCACCAGTGATTTACCTGACAGGCTTTGCGGTCAGCCCCAGCATTTT
CATSDLPDRLCGQPQHF
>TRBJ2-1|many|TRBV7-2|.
TGTGCCAGCAGCTTAGATACAGGGCGAATTCAGGTAGGGCAGTTCTTC
CASSLDTGRIQVGQFF
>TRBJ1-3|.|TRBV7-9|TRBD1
TGTGCCAGCAGCTTGGGGACAGGGACTGGAAACACCATATATTTT
CASSLGTGTGNTIYF
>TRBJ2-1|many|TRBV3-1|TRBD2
TGTGCCAGCAGCCTGACTAGCGGGAGGACAAATGAGCAGTTCTTC
CASSLTSGRTNEQFF
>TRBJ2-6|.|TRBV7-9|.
TGTGCCAGCAGCTCCACGGGCTTAGTTTCTGGGGCCAACGTCCTGACTTTC
CASSSTGLVSGANVLTF
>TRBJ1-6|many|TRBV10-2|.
TGCGCCAGCAGTGTCGGGAGGGTCGGGTCACCCCTCCACTTT
CASSVGRVGSPLHF
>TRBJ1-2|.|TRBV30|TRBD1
TGTGCTGAGTTTGGGACAGGAGGGGTCTATGGCTACACCTTC
CAEFGTGGVYGYTF
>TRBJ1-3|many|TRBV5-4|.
TGTGCCAGCAGCCCCGGACAGCCCAGGTCGGGAAACACCATATATTTT
CASSPGQPRSGNTIYF
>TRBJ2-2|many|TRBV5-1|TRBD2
TGCGCCAGCAGGCCCGGGGGGGGAGCTAGGCCCCCCTATCCAACCGGGGAGCTGTTTTTT
CASRPGGGARPPYPTGELFF
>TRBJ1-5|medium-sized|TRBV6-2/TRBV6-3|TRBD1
TGTGCCAGCAGGGACAGGTTCGAGCAGCCCCAGCATTTT
CASRDRFEQPQHF
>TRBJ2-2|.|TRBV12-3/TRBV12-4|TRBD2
TGTGCCAGCAGTGCGGGACTAGCGGTTAACACCGGGGAGCTGTTTTTT
CASSAGLAVNTGELFF
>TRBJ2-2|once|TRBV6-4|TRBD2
TGTGTCAGCAGTGTCGGGGGGTTGGACACCGGTGAGCTGTTTTTT
CVSSVGGLDTGELFF
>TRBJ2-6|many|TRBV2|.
TGTGCCAGCGGGGGATCCGGGGCCAACGTCCTGACTTTC
CASGGSGANVLTF
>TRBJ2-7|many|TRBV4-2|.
TGTGCCAGCAGCCGGGGTATTGTGCAGGGCCCCTACGAGCAGTACTTC
CASSRGIVQGPYEQYF
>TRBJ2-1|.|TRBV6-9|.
TGTGCCAGCAGTTCGGGACACTCCTGGGGCCATGAGCAGTTCTTC
CASSSGHSWGHEQFF
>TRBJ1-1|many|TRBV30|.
TGTGCCTGGATCGCCCGGGGGGGCACTGAAGCTTTCTTT
CAWIARGGTEAFF
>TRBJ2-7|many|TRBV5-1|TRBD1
TGCGCCAGCAGCTCCTTACAGGGGGCAGGCGAGCAGTACTTC
CASSSLQGAGEQYF
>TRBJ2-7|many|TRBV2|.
TGTGCCAGCAGTGAAGGTCCCAAGCAGTACTTC
CASSEGPKQYF
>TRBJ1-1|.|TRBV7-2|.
TGTGACAGCAGCTTCGCAGGGATCTATATCACTGAAGCTTTCTTT
CDSSFAGIYITEAFF
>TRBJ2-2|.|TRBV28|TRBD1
TGTGCCAGCAGTGGGACAGGGATGACCGGGGAGCTGTTTTTT
CASSGTGMTGELFF
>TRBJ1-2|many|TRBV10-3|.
TGTGCCATCAGTGAGTTCGAGGGATCGAACTATGGCTACACCTTC
CAISEFEGSNYGYTF
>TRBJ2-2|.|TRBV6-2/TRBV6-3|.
TGTGCCAGCAGCGATGGGGGGTACACCGGGGAGCTGTTTTTT
CASSDGGYTGELFF
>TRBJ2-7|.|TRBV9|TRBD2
TGTGCCAGCAGCCCTAGGAGCGGGGTCTCCTACGAGCAGTACTTC
CASSPRSGVSYEQYF
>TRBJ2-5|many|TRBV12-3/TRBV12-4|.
TGTGCCAGCAGGGCTACTAGAAAAGAGACCCAGTACTTC
CASRATRKETQYF
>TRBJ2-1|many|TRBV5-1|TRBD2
TGCGCCAGCAGCTTGGGAGTACTAGCGGGATTTCGGGATGAGCAGTTCTTC
CASSLGVLAGFRDEQFF